A single sample is the source of the 15 T cell receptor beta chains below, sequenced in a study of T cell responses to AZD1222 COVID-19 vaccine. Sequenced by immunoSEQ multiplex PCR; TCRdb stores in-frame clones only, minus some. The data show some 120,000 clones, just over 85% seen once. The sample in question was peripheral blood, obtained on day 0 of AZD1222 vaccination. The receptors were sampled from an adult in good health.

This clone showed up just a few times. V usage is TRBV5-1 and J usage is TRBJ1-3, with D uncertain. V shed 4 bases and J shed 3 bases, with 17 bases lying between them. Germline V gene data show CDR1 as SGHRS and CDR2 as YFSETQ. The CDR3 is 16 amino acids. Written as DNA, the CDR3 is TGCGCCAGCAGCGCCCGTCCCTCCGGCCGTGGAAACACCATATATTTT. This encodes CASSARPSGRGNTIYF.

The V call is TRBV6-5, the J call TRBJ2-3, with D possibly being TRBD1 (6 bases). Germline assignment: CDR1 MNHEY and CDR2 SVGAGI. V lost 6 bases, J lost 5 bases, and 12 bases lay in between. This CDR3 contains 13 residues. DNA of the CDR3: TGTGCCAGCAGGCTTACAGGGTTAGATACGCAGTATTTT. This encodes CASRLTGLDTQYF.

The chain is built from TRBV7-9 and TRBJ1-4, with 7 bases aligning to TRBD1. Trimming took 1 base from V and 3 from J; bases not matched to a gene: 5. This CDR3 contains 16 residues. Per germline, CDR1 SEHNR and CDR2 FQNEAQ (reference sequence). This CDR3 is CASSLVEQGSNEKLFF. The CDR3 DNA follows: TGTGCCAGCAGCTTAGTAGAACAGGGGTCTAATGAAAAACTGTTTTTT.

The CDR3 loop reads CASSYSTGGMENEQYF. CDR3 DNA sequence: TGTGCCAGCAGTTACTCAACCGGTGGCATGGAAAACGAGCAGTACTTC. The rearrangement links TRBV6-6 to TRBJ2-7; D gene unclear. V was clipped by 0 bases and J by 5 bases, with 17 bases between them. Germline loops: CDR1 MNHNY, CDR2 SVGAGI (reference sequence). CDR3 length: 16 amino acids.

The chain is built from TRBV27 and TRBJ1-5, with D possibly being TRBD1 (6 bases). Germline V gene sequence: CDR1 MNHEY, CDR2 SMNVEV (reference sequence). The CDR3 has 13 residues. Trimming removed 6 bases from V and 6 bases from J, with 12 bases in between. The CDR3 sequence is CASRGHYLQPQHF. CDR3 in DNA: TGTGCCAGCAGGGGACATTATCTTCAGCCCCAGCATTTT.

The chain uses TRBV20-1 and TRBJ2-5; 13 nucleotides agree with TRBD2. The CDR3 length is 18 residues. CDR1 is DFQATT, CDR2 SNEGSKA, per germline (reference sequence). With 3 bases clipped from V and 0 bases from J, the junction kept 10 bases outside the gene matches. Written as DNA, the CDR3 is TGCAGTGCTAGTAGGACTAGCGGGGGCTACATCCACCAAGAGACCCAGTACTTC. The encoded protein is CSASRTSGGYIHQETQYF.

This chain connects TRBV28 to TRBJ1-4; 7 nucleotides line up with TRBD1. The V segment lost 5 bases and the J segment 1 base; nucleotides outside the gene matches: 4. CDR3 length: 15 amino acids. CDR1 and CDR2 from the germline V gene are MDHEN and SYDVKM. The CDR3 nucleotides read TGTGCCAGCAGTCCGGGACAGCAAACTAATGAAAAACTGTTTTTT. The encoded protein is CASSPGQQTNEKLFF. The full variable domain, in which reference TRBV28 and TRBJ1-4 provide the parts outside the CDR3, is DVKVTQSSRYLVKRTGEKVFLECVQDMDHENMFWYRQDPGLGLRLIYFSYDVKMKEKGDIPEGYSVSREKKERFSLILESASTNQTSMYLCASSPGQQTNEKLFFGSGTQLSVL.

The rearrangement uses TRBV6-5 and TRBJ2-2, with a weak D call TRBD2 (5 bases). The CDR3 sequence is 15 residues long. The germline CDR1 and CDR2 sequences are MNHEY and SVGAGI. Trimming stripped 5 bases from V and 7 bases from J, with 17 bases between. For the CDR3, the DNA is TGTGCCAGCAGTACCCGATTGCGGAGGATCGGGGAGCTGTTTTTT. Translating gives CASSTRLRRIGELFF.

The rearrangement joins TRBV19 to TRBJ2-7; a possible D gene is TRBD2 (7 bases). Germline-derived CDR1 and CDR2 are LNHDA and SQIVND (reference sequence). Trimming stripped 3 bases from V and 2 bases from J, with 17 bases between. This CDR3 region has 16 residues. The CDR3 spells CASSMHLGGAPYEQYF. The CDR3 DNA reads TGTGCCAGTAGTATGCACCTGGGGGGGGCCCCCTACGAGCAGTACTTC.

The chain combines TRBV3-1 (or the pseudogene TRBV3-2) with TRBJ2-7; a possible D gene is TRBD2 (6 bases). Trimming took off 3 bases at V and 5 bases at J, with 14 bases between the two ends. Looked up from germline, CDR1 is LGHDT and CDR2 is YNNKEL (reference sequence). This CDR3 region has 14 residues. The CDR3 bases are TGTGCCAGCAGCCAGGGACTGGGAATCCACGAGCAGTACTTC. Encoded protein: CASSQGLGIHEQYF.

The rearrangement uses TRBV4-3 and TRBJ1-6; possible D gene TRBD1, 5 bases. Germline V CDR1 and CDR2: LGHNA, YSLEER. The CDR3 spans 15 residues. Trimming pared 1 base from V and 7 bases from J, leaving 11 bases between. The CDR3 region is CASSQGARENSPLHF. CDR3 sequence (DNA): TGCGCCAGCAGCCAAGGTGCCAGGGAGAATTCACCCCTCCACTTT.

This chain links TRBV2 with TRBJ1-2; 7 bases line up with TRBD1. With V trimmed by 6 bases and J by 5 bases, 9 bases remained unmatched. Germline lookup yields CDR1 SNHLY and CDR2 FYNNEI. This CDR3 has 14 amino acids. CDR3 amino acids: CASRQTGTEYGYTF. CDR3 coding DNA: TGTGCCAGCAGACAAACCGGGACAGAGTATGGCTACACCTTC.

The J gene is TRBJ2-5, the V gene TRBV5-6, with 9 nucleotides matching TRBD1. The germline CDR1 and CDR2 sequences are SGHDT and YYEEEE. V shed 4 bases, J shed 4 bases, and the junction held 11 bases outside the gene matches. The CDR3 loop spans 16 amino acids. CDR3 nucleotides: TGTGCCAGCAGCCTCAGATCAGGACAGGGGAGAGAGACCCAGTACTTC. Encoded protein: CASSLRSGQGRETQYF.

V usage is TRBV7-3 and J usage is TRBJ2-3, with 10 bases matching TRBD2. Germline CDR1 is SGHTA and CDR2 is FQGTGA. The CDR3 totals 14 residues. V trimming: 6 bases; J trimming: 0 bases; junction bases outside the gene matches: 0. CDR3 DNA sequence: TGTGCCAGCAGTAGCGGGAGGAGCACAGATACGCAGTATTTT. This encodes CASSSGRSTDTQYF.

The V and J genes are TRBV5-4 and TRBJ2-5, with 7 positions matching TRBD2. The germline V gene has CDR1 SGHNT and CDR2 YYREEE (reference sequence). The CDR3 is 13 residues long. The junction had 0 bases not matched to a gene; V was cut back by 2 bases and J by 2 bases. CDR3 region: CASSLLAQETQYF. The CDR3 bases are TGTGCCAGCAGCTTACTAGCGCAAGAGACCCAGTACTTC.